These T cell receptor beta chains were read from a single sample in a study of OX40 agonist ivuxolimab in advanced cancers. TCRdb's table, derived via immunoSEQ multiplex PCR, lists solely in-frame clones and lacks some. The sample lists around 67,000 clones, more than 75% occurring once. The source material was CD4+ or CD8+ T cells sorted from blood, sampled in a trial of the OX40 agonist ivuxolimab. The receptors stem from an adult with an advanced solid tumor such as melanoma, head and neck, liver or kidney cancer. CDR3s include the opening cysteine and the closing phenylalanine or tryptophan. The D gene is left open where the match is weak. For some rows the clone size is stated as once, few or many, or as a class when expanded; others skip it.

>few|TRBJ2-7|12|TRBV2|NA
CASSVSVYEQYF
TGTGCCAGCAGTGTAAGCGTTTACGAGCAGTACTTC
>many|TRBJ2-3|14|TRBV19|NA
CASSMGPNTDTQYF
TGTGCCAGTAGTATGGGACCCAACACAGATACGCAGTATTTT
>NA|TRBJ2-3|15|TRBV5-4|TRBD1
CASSRQGTGTDTQYF
TGTGCCAGCAGCCGACAGGGGACAGGCACAGATACGCAGTATTTT
>NA|TRBJ2-5|14|TRBV28|TRBD2
CASSLLTSEETQYF
TGTGCCAGCAGTTTATTAACTAGCGAAGAGACCCAGTACTTC
>NA|TRBJ2-3|14|TRBV28|TRBD2
CASSSSGDRDTQYF
TGTGCCAGCAGTTCTAGCGGGGACCGAGATACGCAGTATTTT
>NA|TRBJ1-3|13|TRBV9|NA
CASSVVPGDTIYF
TGTGCCAGCAGCGTAGTTCCGGGCGACACCATATATTTT
>NA|TRBJ1-1|16|TRBV10-3|NA
CAISLGGQILNTEAFF
TGTGCCATCAGCTTAGGTGGGCAGATATTGAACACTGAAGCTTTCTTT
>NA|TRBJ1-1|15|TRBV7-9|NA
CASSLGVGLNTEAFF
TGTGCCAGCAGCTTAGGGGTCGGGTTGAACACTGAAGCTTTCTTT
>NA|TRBJ1-2|14|TRBV25-1|TRBD1
CASSDRGPGYGYTF
TGTGCCAGCAGTGACAGGGGGCCGGGATATGGCTACACCTTC
>NA|TRBJ2-3|15|TRBV19|NA
CASSMDERRGDTQYF
TGTGCCAGTAGTATGGACGAAAGGAGGGGGGATACGCAGTATTTT
>once|TRBJ2-7|15|TRBV28|TRBD1
CASSSDRAYPYEQYF
TGTGCCAGCAGCTCGGACAGGGCCTACCCCTACGAGCAGTACTTC